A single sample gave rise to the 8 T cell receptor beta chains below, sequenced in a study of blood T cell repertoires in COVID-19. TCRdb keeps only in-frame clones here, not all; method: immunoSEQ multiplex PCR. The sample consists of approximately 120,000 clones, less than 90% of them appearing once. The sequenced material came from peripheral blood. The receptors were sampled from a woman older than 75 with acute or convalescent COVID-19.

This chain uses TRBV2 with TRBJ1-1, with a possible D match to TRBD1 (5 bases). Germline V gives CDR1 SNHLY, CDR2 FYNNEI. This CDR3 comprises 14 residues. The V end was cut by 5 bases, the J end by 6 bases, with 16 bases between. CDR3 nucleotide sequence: TGTGCCAGCAGTCTCCGTCCAGGGTTATCTGAAGCTTTCTTT. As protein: CASSLRPGLSEAFF. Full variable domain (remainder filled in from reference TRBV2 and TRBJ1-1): EPEVTQTPSHQVTQMGQEVILRCVPISNHLYFYWYRQILGQKVEFLVSFYNNEISEKSEIFDDQFSVERPDGSNFTLKIRSTKLEDSAMYFCASSLRPGLSEAFFGQGTRLTVV.

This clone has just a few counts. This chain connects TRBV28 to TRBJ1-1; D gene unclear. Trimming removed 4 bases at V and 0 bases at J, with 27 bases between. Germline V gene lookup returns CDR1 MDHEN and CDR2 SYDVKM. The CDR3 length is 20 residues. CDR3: CASSWSHLKTKGRMNTEAFF. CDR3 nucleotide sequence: TGTGCCAGCAGTTGGTCCCACCTTAAGACTAAGGGCCGCATGAACACTGAAGCTTTCTTT.

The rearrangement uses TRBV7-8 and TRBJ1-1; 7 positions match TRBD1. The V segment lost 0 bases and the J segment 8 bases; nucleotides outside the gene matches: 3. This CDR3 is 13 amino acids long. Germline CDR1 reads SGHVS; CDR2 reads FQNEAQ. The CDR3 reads CASSLAIQGEAFF. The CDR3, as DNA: TGTGCCAGCAGCTTAGCGATACAGGGGGAAGCTTTCTTT.

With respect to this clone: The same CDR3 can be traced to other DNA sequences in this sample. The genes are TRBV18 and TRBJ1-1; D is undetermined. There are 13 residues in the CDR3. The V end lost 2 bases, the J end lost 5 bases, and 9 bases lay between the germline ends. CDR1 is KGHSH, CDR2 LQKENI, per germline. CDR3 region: CASSPKGGTEAFF. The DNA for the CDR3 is TGTGCCAGCTCACCAAAGGGAGGGACTGAAGCTTTCTTT.

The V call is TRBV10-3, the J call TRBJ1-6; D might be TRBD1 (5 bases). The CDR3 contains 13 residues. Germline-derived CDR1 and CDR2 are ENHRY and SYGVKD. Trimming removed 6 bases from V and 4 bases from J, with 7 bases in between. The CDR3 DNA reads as TGTGCCATCAGACAGGAATATAATTCACCCCTCCACTTT. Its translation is CAIRQEYNSPLHF.

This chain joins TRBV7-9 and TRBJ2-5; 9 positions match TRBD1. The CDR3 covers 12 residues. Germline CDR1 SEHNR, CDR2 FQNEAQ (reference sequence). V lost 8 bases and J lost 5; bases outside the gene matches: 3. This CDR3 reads CASGQGQETQYF. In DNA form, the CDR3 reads TGTGCCAGCGGACAGGGGCAGGAGACCCAGTACTTC.

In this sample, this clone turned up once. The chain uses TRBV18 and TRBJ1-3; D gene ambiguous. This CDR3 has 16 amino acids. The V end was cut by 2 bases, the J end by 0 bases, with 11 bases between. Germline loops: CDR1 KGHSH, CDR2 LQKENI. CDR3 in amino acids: CASSPVRQNSGNTIYF. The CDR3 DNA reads TGTGCCAGCTCACCAGTTCGCCAGAACTCTGGAAACACCATATATTTT.

CDR3 sequence: CASSFSSTRGHTF. The CDR3 DNA sequence: TGTGCCAGCAGCTTTTCTAGTACGAGGGGGCACACCTTC. V is TRBV11-1 and J is TRBJ1-2; 7 bases agree with TRBD1. The germline gives CDR1 SGHAT, CDR2 FQDESV (reference sequence). The CDR3 is 13 residues long. Losses at the gene ends were 3 bases for V and 12 bases for J; bases not matched to a gene: 10. The variable domain in full, completed from reference TRBV11-1 and TRBJ1-2, reads EAEVAQSPRYKITEKSQAVAFWCDPISGHATLYWYRQILGQGPELLVQFQDESVVDDSQLPKDRFSAERLKGVDSTLKIQPAELGDSAMYLCASSFSSTRGHTFGSGTRLTVV.